This T cell receptor beta chain was sequenced for a study of T cells in Graves' hyperthyroidism and ophthalmopathy. CDR3 length equals 13 residues. V trimming: 6 bases; J trimming: 2 bases; junction bases outside the gene matches: 5. CDR1 is DFQATT, CDR2 SNEGSKA, per germline (reference sequence). RNA transcripts gave rise to amplified TCR beta CDR3 regions. A set of HTBI primers served as the primers for a first-round RT-PCR of the TCR CDR3. TCRdb re-called the multiplex PCR reads through MiXCR, storing one row per CDR3 protein. The top ten hold roughly a tenth of the sample, which has around 50,000 distinct CDR3 sequences, around 48% seen once.

Sequencing was done on a sample of blood. The gene calls are TRBV20-1 and TRBJ2-7; 9 bases fit TRBD2. The receptor was isolated from a woman in her forties or fifties with Graves' ophthalmopathy. Here the CDR3 DNA reads TGCAGTGCCCAGCGGGGGGCAACCTACGAGCAGTACTTC. Its protein product is CSAQRGATYEQYF.